This T cell receptor (beta chain) was captured by sequencing in a study of blood T cells in healthy people across ages. The study, taken as a whole, reports: Estimated diversity across one million T cells was deemed an underestimate. Naive CD4+ cell counts and diversity both ran higher in long-lived than in aged donors.

In the case of this clonotype: Its specificity is unknown.

Total RNA extracted from each sample amounted to at least 5.5 micrograms. V gave up 6 bases and J gave up 7 bases, with 16 bases separating them. CDR1 is DFQATT, CDR2 SNEGSKA, per germline (reference sequence). The CDR3 consists of 13 residues. Together with a sample-barcoded 5' primer, a J-beta primer mix was included in a second PCR lasting about 6 to 11 cycles. A single record per CDR3 protein comes from TCRdb applying MiXCR to the 5' RACE reads. The table includes about 1.6 million distinct CDR3 sequences, about 31% detected once. Sequencing input: blood. V usage is TRBV20-1 and J usage is TRBJ2-1; the D is unclear. This clonotype was obtained from a woman in her twenties or thirties in good health. This CDR3 reads CSASGHQRNEQFF. The CDR3 DNA is TGCAGTGCATCAGGTCATCAGCGTAATGAGCAGTTCTTC.